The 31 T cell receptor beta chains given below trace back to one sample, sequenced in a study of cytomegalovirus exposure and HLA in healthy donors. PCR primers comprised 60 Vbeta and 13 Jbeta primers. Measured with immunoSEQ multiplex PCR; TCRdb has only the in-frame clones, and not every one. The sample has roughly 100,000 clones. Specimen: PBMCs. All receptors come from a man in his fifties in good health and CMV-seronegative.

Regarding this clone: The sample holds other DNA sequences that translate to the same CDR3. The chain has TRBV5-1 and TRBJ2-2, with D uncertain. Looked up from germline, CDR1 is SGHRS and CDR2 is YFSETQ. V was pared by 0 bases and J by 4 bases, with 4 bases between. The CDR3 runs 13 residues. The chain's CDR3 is CASSLGSTGELFF. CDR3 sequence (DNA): TGCGCCAGCAGCTTGGGTAGCACCGGGGAGCTGTTTTTT.

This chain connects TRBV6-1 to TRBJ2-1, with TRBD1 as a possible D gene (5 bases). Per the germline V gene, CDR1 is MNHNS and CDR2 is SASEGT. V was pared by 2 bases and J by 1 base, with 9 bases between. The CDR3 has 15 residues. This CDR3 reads CASSEQGSSYNEQFF. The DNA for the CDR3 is TGTGCCAGCAGTGAACAGGGTTCATCCTACAATGAGCAGTTCTTC.

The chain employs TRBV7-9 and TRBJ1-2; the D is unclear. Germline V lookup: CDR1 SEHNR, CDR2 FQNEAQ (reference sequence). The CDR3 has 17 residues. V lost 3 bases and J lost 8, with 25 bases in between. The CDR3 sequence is CASSFSLDTAVREGYTF. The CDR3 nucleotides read TGTGCCAGCAGCTTCTCCCTTGACACCGCCGTACGAGAAGGCTACACCTTC.

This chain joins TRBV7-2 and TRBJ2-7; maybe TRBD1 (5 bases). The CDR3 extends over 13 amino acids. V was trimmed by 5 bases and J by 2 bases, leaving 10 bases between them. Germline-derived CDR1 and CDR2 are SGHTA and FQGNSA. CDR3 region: CASSLDSTYEQYF. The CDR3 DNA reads TGTGCCAGCAGCCTCGACAGTACCTACGAGCAGTACTTC.

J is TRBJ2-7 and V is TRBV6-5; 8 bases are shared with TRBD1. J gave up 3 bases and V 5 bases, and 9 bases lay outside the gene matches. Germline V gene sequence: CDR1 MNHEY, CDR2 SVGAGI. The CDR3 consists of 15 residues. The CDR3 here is CASSLSGRGLYEQYF. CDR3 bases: TGTGCCAGCAGTCTCTCCGGCAGGGGGCTCTACGAGCAGTACTTC.

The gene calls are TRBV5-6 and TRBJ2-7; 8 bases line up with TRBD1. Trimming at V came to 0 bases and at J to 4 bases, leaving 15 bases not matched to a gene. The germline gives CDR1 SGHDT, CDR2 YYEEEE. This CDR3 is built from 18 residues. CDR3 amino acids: CASSLVGRGRSLRYEQYF. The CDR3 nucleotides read TGTGCCAGCAGCTTGGTTGGCAGGGGGCGCAGCCTTAGGTACGAGCAGTACTTC.

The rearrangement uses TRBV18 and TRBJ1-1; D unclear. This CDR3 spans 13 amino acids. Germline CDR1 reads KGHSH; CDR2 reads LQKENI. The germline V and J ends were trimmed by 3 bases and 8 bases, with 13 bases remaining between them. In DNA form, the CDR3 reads TGTGCCAGCTCACCCCAGGAGGGAAGAGAAGCTTTCTTT. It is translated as CASSPQEGREAFF.

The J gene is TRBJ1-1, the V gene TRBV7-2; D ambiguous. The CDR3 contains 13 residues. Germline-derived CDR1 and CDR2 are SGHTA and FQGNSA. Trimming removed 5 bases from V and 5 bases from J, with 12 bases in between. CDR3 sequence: CASSPPRRTEAFF. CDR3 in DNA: TGTGCCAGCAGCCCCCCCCGGAGGACTGAAGCTTTCTTT.

CDR3 loop: CASSGSWSQGEAFF. DNA for the CDR3: TGTGCCAGCAGCGGATCATGGAGCCAGGGGGAAGCTTTCTTT. The J gene is TRBJ1-1, the V gene TRBV9, with D perhaps matching TRBD1 (6 bases). Per the germline V gene, CDR1 is SGDLS and CDR2 is YYNGEE. The ends were cut back, 3 bases at V and 8 bases at J, with 17 bases in the middle. CDR3 size: 14 residues. Variable domain in full (rest from reference TRBV9 and TRBJ1-1): DSGVTQTPKHLITATGQRVTLRCSPRSGDLSVYWYQQSLDQGLQFLIQYYNGEERAKGNILERFSAQQFPDLHSELNLSSLELGDSALYFCASSGSWSQGEAFFGQGTRLTVV.

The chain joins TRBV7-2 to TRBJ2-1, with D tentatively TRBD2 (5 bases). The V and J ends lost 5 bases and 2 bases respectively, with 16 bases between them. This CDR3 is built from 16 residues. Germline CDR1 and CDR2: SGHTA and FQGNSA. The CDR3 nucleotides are TGTGCCAGCAGCCCCGGTCAACGGGAAACCTACAATGAGCAGTTCTTC. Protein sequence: CASSPGQRETYNEQFF.

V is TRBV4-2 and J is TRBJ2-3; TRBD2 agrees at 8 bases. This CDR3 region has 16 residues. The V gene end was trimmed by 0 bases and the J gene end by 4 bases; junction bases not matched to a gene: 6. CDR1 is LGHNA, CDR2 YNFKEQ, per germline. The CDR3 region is CASSQEREVGPDTQYF. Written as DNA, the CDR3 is TGTGCCAGCAGCCAAGAGCGGGAGGTTGGTCCAGATACGCAGTATTTT.

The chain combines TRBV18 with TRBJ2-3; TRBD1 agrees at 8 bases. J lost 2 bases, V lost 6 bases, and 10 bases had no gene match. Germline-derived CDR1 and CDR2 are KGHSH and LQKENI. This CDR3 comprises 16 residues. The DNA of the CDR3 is TGTGCCAGCTCGCAGACCGGGACAGGAAACACAGATACGCAGTATTTT. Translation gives CASSQTGTGNTDTQYF. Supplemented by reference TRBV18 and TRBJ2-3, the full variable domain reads NAGVMQNPRHLVRRRGQEARLRCSPMKGHSHVYWYRQLPEEGLKFMVYLQKENIIDESGMPKERFSAEFPKEGPSILRIQQVVRGDSAAYFCASSQTGTGNTDTQYFGPGTRLTVL.

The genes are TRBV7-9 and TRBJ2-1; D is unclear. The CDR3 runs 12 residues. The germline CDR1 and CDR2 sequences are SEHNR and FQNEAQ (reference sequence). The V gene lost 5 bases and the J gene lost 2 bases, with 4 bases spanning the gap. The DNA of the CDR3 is TGTGCCAGCAGCCAGACCTACAATGAGCAGTTCTTC. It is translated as CASSQTYNEQFF. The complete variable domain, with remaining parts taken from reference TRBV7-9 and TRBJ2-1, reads DTGVSQNPRHKITKRGQNVTFRCDPISEHNRLYWYRQTLGQGPEFLTYFQNEAQLEKSRLLSDRFSAERPKGSFSTLEIQRTEQGDSAMYLCASSQTYNEQFFGPGTRLTVL.

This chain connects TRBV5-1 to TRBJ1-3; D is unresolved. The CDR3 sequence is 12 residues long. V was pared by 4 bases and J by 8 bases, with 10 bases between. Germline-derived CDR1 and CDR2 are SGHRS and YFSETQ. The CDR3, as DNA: TGCGCCAGCAGCCCTCGCGGGGACACCATATATTTT. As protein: CASSPRGDTIYF.

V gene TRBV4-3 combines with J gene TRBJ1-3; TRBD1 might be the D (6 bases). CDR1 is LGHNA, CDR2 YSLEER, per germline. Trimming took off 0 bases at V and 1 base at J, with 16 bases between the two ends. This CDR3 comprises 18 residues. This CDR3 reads CASSQDWGGGASGNTIYF. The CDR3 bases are TGCGCCAGCAGCCAAGATTGGGGCGGGGGCGCGTCTGGAAACACCATATATTTT.

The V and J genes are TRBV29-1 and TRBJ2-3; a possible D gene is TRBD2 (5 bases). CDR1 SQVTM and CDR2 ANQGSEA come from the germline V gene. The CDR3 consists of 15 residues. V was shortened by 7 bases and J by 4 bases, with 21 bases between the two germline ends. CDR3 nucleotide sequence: TGCAGCGCTGACTCAACCGGGGTAAGGGCAGATACGCAGTATTTT. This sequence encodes CSADSTGVRADTQYF.

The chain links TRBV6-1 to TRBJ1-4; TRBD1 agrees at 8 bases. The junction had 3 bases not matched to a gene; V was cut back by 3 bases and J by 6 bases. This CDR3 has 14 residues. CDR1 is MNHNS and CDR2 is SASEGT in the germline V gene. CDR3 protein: CASSDRGRDEKLFF. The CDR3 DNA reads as TGTGCCAGCAGTGACAGGGGGCGCGATGAAAAACTGTTTTTT.

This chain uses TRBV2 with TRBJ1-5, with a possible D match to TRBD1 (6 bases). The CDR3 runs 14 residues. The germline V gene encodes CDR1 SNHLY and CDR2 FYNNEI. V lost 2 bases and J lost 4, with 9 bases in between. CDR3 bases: TGTGCCAGCAGTGAAATTGGACAGAATCAGCCCCAGCATTTT. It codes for CASSEIGQNQPQHF.

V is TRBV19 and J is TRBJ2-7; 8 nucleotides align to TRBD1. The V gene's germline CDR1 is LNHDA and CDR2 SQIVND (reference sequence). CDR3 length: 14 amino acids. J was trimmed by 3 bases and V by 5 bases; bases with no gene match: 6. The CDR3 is CASSVNRGNYEQYF. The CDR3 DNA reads TGTGCCAGTAGTGTGAACAGGGGGAACTACGAGCAGTACTTC.

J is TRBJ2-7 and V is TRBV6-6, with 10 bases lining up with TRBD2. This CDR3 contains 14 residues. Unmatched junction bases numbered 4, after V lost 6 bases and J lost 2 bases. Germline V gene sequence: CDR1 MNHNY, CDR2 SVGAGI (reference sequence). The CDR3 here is CASRSSGGTYEQYF. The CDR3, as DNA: TGTGCCAGCAGGTCTAGCGGGGGTACCTACGAGCAGTACTTC.

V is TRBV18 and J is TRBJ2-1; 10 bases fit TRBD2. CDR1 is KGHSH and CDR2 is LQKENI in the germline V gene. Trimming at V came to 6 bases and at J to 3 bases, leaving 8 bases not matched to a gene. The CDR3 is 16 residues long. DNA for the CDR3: TGTGCCAGCTCCGGGACTAGCGTCCTTAGCTACAATGAGCAGTTCTTC. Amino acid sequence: CASSGTSVLSYNEQFF.

CDR3 DNA: TGTGCCAGCAGCTTAGGACAGGCTTTGGAGGATACGCAGTATTTT. Protein: CASSLGQALEDTQYF. This sequence joins TRBV7-9 and TRBJ2-3; TRBD1 is a possible D gene (6 bases). This CDR3 is built from 15 residues. CDR1 and CDR2 from the germline V gene are SEHNR and FQNEAQ (reference sequence). V was trimmed by 1 base and J by 6 bases, leaving 14 bases between them.

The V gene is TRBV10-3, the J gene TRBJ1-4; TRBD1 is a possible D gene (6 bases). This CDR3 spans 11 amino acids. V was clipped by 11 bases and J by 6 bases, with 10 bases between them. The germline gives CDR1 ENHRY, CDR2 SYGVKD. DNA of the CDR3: TGTGCCGCAGGGGCGGATGAAAAACTGTTTTTT. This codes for CAAGADEKLFF.

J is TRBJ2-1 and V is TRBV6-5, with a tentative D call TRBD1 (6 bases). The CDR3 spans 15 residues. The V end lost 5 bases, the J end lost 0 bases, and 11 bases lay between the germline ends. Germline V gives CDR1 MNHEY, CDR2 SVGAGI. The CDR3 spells CASSITGSSYNEQFF. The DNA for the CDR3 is TGTGCCAGCAGTATCACAGGGAGCTCCTACAATGAGCAGTTCTTC.

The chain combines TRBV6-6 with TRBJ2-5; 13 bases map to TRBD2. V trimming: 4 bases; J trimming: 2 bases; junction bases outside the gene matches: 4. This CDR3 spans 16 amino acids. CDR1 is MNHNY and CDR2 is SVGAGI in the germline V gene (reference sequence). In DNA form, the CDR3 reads TGTGCCAGCAGTTGGGGACTAGCGGGGCCTCAAGAGACCCAGTACTTC. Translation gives CASSWGLAGPQETQYF.

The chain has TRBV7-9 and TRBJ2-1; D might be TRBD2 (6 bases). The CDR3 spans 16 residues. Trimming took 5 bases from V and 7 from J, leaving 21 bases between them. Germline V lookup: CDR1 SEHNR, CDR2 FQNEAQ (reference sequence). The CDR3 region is CASSLKTSPGTNEQFF. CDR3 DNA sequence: TGTGCCAGCAGCCTAAAAACTAGCCCGGGGACTAATGAGCAGTTCTTC.

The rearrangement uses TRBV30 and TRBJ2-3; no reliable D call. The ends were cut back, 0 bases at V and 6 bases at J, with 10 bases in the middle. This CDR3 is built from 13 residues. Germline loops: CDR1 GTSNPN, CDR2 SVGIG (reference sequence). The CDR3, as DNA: TGTGCCTGGAGTGTACTCTTGCTGGATACGCAGTATTTT. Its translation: CAWSVLLLDTQYF.

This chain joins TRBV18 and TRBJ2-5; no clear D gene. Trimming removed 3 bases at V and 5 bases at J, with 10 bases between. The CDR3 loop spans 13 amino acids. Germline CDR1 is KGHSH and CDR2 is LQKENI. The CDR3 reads CASSPKVGETQYF. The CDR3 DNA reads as TGTGCCAGCTCACCGAAGGTCGGGGAGACCCAGTACTTC. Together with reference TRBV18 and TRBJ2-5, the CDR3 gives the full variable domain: NAGVMQNPRHLVRRRGQEARLRCSPMKGHSHVYWYRQLPEEGLKFMVYLQKENIIDESGMPKERFSAEFPKEGPSILRIQQVVRGDSAAYFCASSPKVGETQYFGPGTRLLVL.

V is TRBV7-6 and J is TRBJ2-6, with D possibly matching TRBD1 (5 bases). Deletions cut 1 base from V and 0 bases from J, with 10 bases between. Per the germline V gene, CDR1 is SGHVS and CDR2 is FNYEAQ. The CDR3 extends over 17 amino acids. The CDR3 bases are TGTGCCAGCAGCTTAGTGGGGCTGGGCTCTGGGGCCAACGTCCTGACTTTC. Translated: CASSLVGLGSGANVLTF.

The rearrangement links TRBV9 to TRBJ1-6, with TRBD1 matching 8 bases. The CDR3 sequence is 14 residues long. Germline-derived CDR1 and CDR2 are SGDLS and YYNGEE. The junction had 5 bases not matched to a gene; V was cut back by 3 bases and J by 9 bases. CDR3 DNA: TGTGCCAGCAGCGACGGACAGGGAAGTTCACCCCTCCACTTT. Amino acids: CASSDGQGSSPLHF. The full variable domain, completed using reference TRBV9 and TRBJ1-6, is DSGVTQTPKHLITATGQRVTLRCSPRSGDLSVYWYQQSLDQGLQFLIQYYNGEERAKGNILERFSAQQFPDLHSELNLSSLELGDSALYFCASSDGQGSSPLHFGNGTRLTVT.

The CDR3 loop reads CASRGDNEKLFF. The CDR3 DNA follows: TGTGCCAGCAGGGGAGATAATGAAAAACTGTTTTTT. The J gene is TRBJ1-4, the V gene TRBV2; no clear D. The CDR3 totals 12 residues. Trimming took 6 bases from V and 4 from J, leaving 6 bases between them. CDR1 is SNHLY, CDR2 FYNNEI, per germline.